These 17 T cell receptor beta chains share one sample of origin, sequenced in a study of regulatory T cells in long-lasting Graves disease. Time point indicated: persistent/refractory GD, antithyroid drugs over 5 years with positive TRAb. Extracted RNA from PBMCs served as the source of the TCR library. Both iRepertoire HTBI primers and Arm-PCR of CDR3 regions were used to build the TCR beta libraries. TCRdb fed the multiplex PCR reads into MiXCR, producing one record per CDR3 protein. Among some 450,000 distinct CDR3 sequences listed, around 20% were seen once. Material: peripheral blood mononuclear cells (PBMCs), obtained when the disease was refractory, from a patient treated with antithyroid drugs. The receptors shown here come from a female donor with Graves disease.

Turning to this clonotype: At one boundary the junction diverges from the germline segment, which might be a read error. The V and J genes are TRBV6-6 and TRBJ2-1, with 15 nucleotides matching TRBD2. Germline loops: CDR1 MNHNY, CDR2 SVGAGI (reference sequence). The CDR3 consists of 15 residues. CDR3: CASSYSGLAGGASPF. For the CDR3, the DNA is TGTGCCAGCAGTTACTCGGGACTAGCGGGAGGCGCCTCCCCCTTC.

V usage is TRBV5-4 and J usage is TRBJ1-2; D is possibly TRBD1 (6 bases). The CDR3 is 14 residues long. Germline assignment: CDR1 SGHNT and CDR2 YYREEE (reference sequence). V lost 4 bases to trimming and J lost 5 bases, with 15 bases between them. CDR3 in DNA: TGTGCCAGCAGCGCCGAACAGGGCAGGTATGGCTACACCTTC. As protein: CASSAEQGRYGYTF.

The chain uses TRBV29-1 and TRBJ2-5, with D uncertain. Germline V CDR1 and CDR2: SQVTM, ANQGSEA. The CDR3 is made up of 11 amino acids. The ends were cut back, 6 bases at V and 3 bases at J, with 8 bases in the middle. Here the CDR3 reads CSVLPKETQYF. CDR3 in DNA: TGCAGCGTCCTCCCAAAAGAGACCCAGTACTTC.

This clonotype was recorded at least ten times. The rearrangement uses TRBV5-6 and TRBJ2-5; 8 positions match TRBD2. This CDR3 is 15 amino acids long. Germline trimming cut 4 bases from V and 2 bases from J; bases unmatched to any gene: 7. Germline CDR1 and CDR2: SGHDT and YYEEEE. Here the CDR3 DNA reads TGTGCCAGCAGCGAAACGGGACTAGGTCAAGAGACCCAGTACTTC. This codes for CASSETGLGQETQYF.

This clonotype was seen many times. This sequence joins TRBV2 and TRBJ1-1; perhaps TRBD1 as D (5 bases). V was trimmed by 1 base and J by 1 base, leaving 10 bases between them. Germline-derived CDR1 and CDR2 are SNHLY and FYNNEI. This CDR3 contains 15 residues. DNA of the CDR3: TGTGCCAGCAGTGAAGTGCAGGGCCGGAACACTGAAGCTTTCTTT. This encodes CASSEVQGRNTEAFF.

This clonotype was recorded a few times. The chain links TRBV6-1 to TRBJ2-2; a possible D gene is TRBD1 (6 bases). The CDR3 contains 13 residues. In germline, CDR1 is MNHNS, CDR2 SASEGT. V was pared by 4 bases and J by 5 bases, with 8 bases between. The CDR3 DNA follows: TGTGCCAGCAGTGCCACAGGGACCGGGGAGCTGTTTTTT. Translated: CASSATGTGELFF.

With regard to this clonotype: A much more abundant neighbour one base away suggests this may be a read error. This chain joins TRBV28 and TRBJ2-7; 8 bases map to TRBD2. Losses at the gene ends were 1 base for V and 5 bases for J; bases not matched to a gene: 7. There are 15 residues in the CDR3. Germline V gene lookup returns CDR1 MDHEN and CDR2 SYDVKM. CDR3 nucleotides: TGTGCCAGCAGTTTATTTCGGGAGGGCCGAGACGAGCAGTACTTC. Translation gives CASSLFREGRDEQYF. The full variable domain, in which reference TRBV28 and TRBJ2-7 provide the parts outside the CDR3, is DVKVTQSSRYLVKRTGEKVFLECVQDMDHENMFWYRQDPGLGLRLIYFSYDVKMKEKGDIPEGYSVSREKKERFSLILESASTNQTSMYLCASSLFREGRDEQYFGPGTRLTVT.

The chain employs TRBV19 and TRBJ1-4; D unclear. The germline CDR1 and CDR2 sequences are LNHDA and SQIVND (reference sequence). The CDR3 contains 13 residues. The V end was cut by 1 base, the J end by 7 bases, with 7 bases between. CDR3 DNA sequence: TGTGCCAGTAGTATAGTCTGGGGTGAAAAACTGTTTTTT. Translating it yields CASSIVWGEKLFF.

This clonotype was counted at least ten times. The V call is TRBV20-1, the J call TRBJ1-2; the D is unclear. This CDR3 has 13 residues. Germline assignment: CDR1 DFQATT and CDR2 SNEGSKA (reference sequence). Trimming removed 0 bases from V and 8 bases from J, with 13 bases in between. In DNA form, the CDR3 reads TGCAGTGCTAGAGATGTTGCCAACAGCGGCTACACCTTC. It yields the protein CSARDVANSGYTF.

The V call is TRBV7-2, the J call TRBJ2-7; D may be TRBD1 or TRBD2 (6 bases each). With 5 bases removed from V and 7 bases from J, the gap between germline ends came to 21 bases. The germline gives CDR1 SGHTA, CDR2 FQGNSA. The CDR3 has 15 residues. DNA of the CDR3: TGTGCCAGCAGCCGGGGGCAGGGAAGGTCAGAAGAGCAGTACTTC. Translating gives CASSRGQGRSEEQYF.

V and J are TRBV20-1 and TRBJ2-5; TRBD2 agrees at 9 bases. This CDR3 has 15 amino acids. V dropped 1 base and J dropped 5; count of bases not matched to a gene: 8. Germline V gene data show CDR1 as DFQATT and CDR2 as SNEGSKA (reference sequence). CDR3: CSARATSGWGETQYF. The CDR3 DNA reads TGCAGTGCTAGAGCGACTAGCGGATGGGGGGAGACCCAGTACTTC.

The V call is TRBV28, the J call TRBJ2-2; D is ambiguous. CDR3 length: 12 amino acids. CDR1 and CDR2 (germline): MDHEN, SYDVKM. Between the trimmed V and J ends, which lost 5 bases and 5 bases, there was a span of 6 bases. In DNA, the CDR3 is TGTGCCAGCAGTCCGTTTACCGGGGAGCTGTTTTTT. This encodes CASSPFTGELFF.

V usage is TRBV28 and J usage is TRBJ2-1; possible D gene TRBD1, 6 bases. Trimming took 3 bases from V and 9 from J, leaving 21 bases between them. CDR1 MDHEN and CDR2 SYDVKM come from the germline V gene. The CDR3 covers 16 residues. This CDR3 reads CASSLGAARAAGEQFF. The DNA of the CDR3 is TGTGCCAGCAGTTTGGGGGCCGCCAGGGCCGCTGGTGAGCAGTTCTTC.

This clonotype was counted only a few times. This sequence joins TRBV27 and TRBJ2-1, with TRBD2 matching over 9 bases. The CDR3 has 20 amino acids. J was trimmed by 0 bases and V by 2 bases; bases with no gene match: 14. Germline values: CDR1 MNHEY, CDR2 SMNVEV (reference sequence). The CDR3 DNA follows: TGTGCCAGCAGTTTAGTCGCTAGCGGGACTATACCTAGCTCCTACAATGAGCAGTTCTTC. It is translated as CASSLVASGTIPSSYNEQFF.

This sequence joins TRBV7-9 and TRBJ1-4; D possibly corresponds to TRBD1 (5 bases). The germline V gene has CDR1 SEHNR and CDR2 FQNEAQ (reference sequence). CDR3 length: 13 residues. Trimming took off 3 bases at V and 8 bases at J, with 10 bases between the two ends. This chain's CDR3 is CASSFRRDEKLFF. CDR3 bases: TGTGCCAGCAGCTTTAGAAGGGACGAAAAACTGTTTTTT.

This clonotype occurred a few times. The CDR3 region is CASSRPTESEQFF. The CDR3 region has the DNA TGTGCCAGCTCACGACCAACAGAGAGTGAGCAGTTCTTC. The chain uses TRBV18 and TRBJ2-1; D gene uncertain. The V gene's germline CDR1 is KGHSH and CDR2 LQKENI. V was cut by 4 bases and J by 9 bases, with 13 bases left in between. This CDR3 spans 13 amino acids.

This clonotype was found a few times. The V and J genes are TRBV19 and TRBJ2-5, with TRBD1 matching 9 bases. The CDR3 extends over 14 amino acids. Germline lookup yields CDR1 LNHDA and CDR2 SQIVND (reference sequence). The V segment lost 6 bases and the J segment 5 bases; nucleotides outside the gene matches: 7. The CDR3 coding sequence is TGTGCCAGTAGCAAGACAGGGGGTGTCGAGACCCAGTACTTC. This codes for CASSKTGGVETQYF.